The entry below gives a single T cell receptor (beta chain) sequence along with its context. The data were taken from a study of blood T cells in healthy people across ages. CDR3 size: 13 residues. Germline CDR1 is DFQATT and CDR2 is SNEGSKA (reference sequence). Trimming removed 5 bases from V and 9 bases from J; junction bases left unmatched: 9. A sample-barcoded 5' primer and a J-beta primer mix were used in a second PCR of roughly 7 to 12 cycles. TCRdb ran MiXCR on the 5' RACE reads and lists one entry per CDR3 protein. This sample yields hundreds of thousands of distinct CDR3 sequences, of which 56% are seen a single time; around 25% belongs to the top ten. PBMCs were isolated at a quantity of at least 7 million per sample.

This receptor was identified in a man in his forties or fifties in good health. The specimen sequenced was blood. V usage is TRBV20-1 and J usage is TRBJ1-1, with 10 bases identical to TRBD1. The CDR3 DNA reads as TGCAGTGCTGACGTGGGACAGGGGACGCAAGCTTTCTTT. Protein: CSADVGQGTQAFF.